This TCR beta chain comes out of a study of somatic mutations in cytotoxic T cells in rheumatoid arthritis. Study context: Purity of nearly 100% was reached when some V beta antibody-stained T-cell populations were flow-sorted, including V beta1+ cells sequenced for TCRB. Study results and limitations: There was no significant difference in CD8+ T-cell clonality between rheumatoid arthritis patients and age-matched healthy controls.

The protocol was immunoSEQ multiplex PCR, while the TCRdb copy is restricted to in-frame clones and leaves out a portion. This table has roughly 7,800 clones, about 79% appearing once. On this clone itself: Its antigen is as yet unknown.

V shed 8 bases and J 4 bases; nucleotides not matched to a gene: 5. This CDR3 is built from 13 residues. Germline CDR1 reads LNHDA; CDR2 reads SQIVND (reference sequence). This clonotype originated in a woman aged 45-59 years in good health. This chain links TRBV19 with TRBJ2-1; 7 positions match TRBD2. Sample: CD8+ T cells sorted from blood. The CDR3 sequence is CASCPSGYNEQFF. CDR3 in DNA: TGTGCCAGTTGTCCTAGCGGTTACAATGAGCAGTTCTTC.